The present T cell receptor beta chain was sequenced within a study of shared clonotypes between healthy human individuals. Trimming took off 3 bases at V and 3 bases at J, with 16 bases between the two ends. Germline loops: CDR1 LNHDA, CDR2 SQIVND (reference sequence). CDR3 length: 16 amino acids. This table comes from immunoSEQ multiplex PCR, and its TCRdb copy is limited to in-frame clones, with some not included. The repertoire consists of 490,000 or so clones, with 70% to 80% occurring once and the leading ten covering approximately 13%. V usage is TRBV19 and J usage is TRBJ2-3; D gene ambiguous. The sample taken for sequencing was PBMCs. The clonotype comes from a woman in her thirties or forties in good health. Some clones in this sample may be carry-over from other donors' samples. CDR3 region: CASSMARPLGTDTQYF. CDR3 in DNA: TGTGCCAGTAGTATGGCGAGACCCCTGGGAACAGATACGCAGTATTTT.